This entry features one T cell receptor (beta chain) sequence. Its antigen remains unknown. Repertoires were generated with immunoSEQ multiplex PCR, while TCRdb's copy carries only in-frame clones and drops some. This table has under 20,000 clones, over 60% appearing once. Before sequencing took place, the ViraFEST assay used viral peptide pools to expand antigen-specific CD4+ T cells. Investigators separated out CD4+ T cells once around nine days of culture had passed. By PCR, the person was confirmed to have had SARS-CoV-2 infection between March and December 2020. Each participant was given two doses of one vaccine (BNT162b2 or mRNA-1273). On both days 3 and 7, half of the culture medium was replaced with IL-2 medium. The J segment lost 12 bases and the V segment lost 4 bases, leaving 2 bases of the junction unmatched. CDR1 is SGHRS, CDR2 YFSETQ, per germline. The CDR3 is 11 residues long. This specimen comes from a study of vaccination effects on CD4 cells after COVID-19. About the study: Early and late post-vaccination sampling was undertaken in a cohort of a few convalescent patients. Study-wide results and limits: Late after vaccination, infection- and vaccine-induced clones showed marked clonal contraction.

The sequence was obtained from a human donor who had a prior SARS-CoV-2 infection. The sample in question was CD4+ T cells from PBMCs cultured with SARS-CoV-2 spike peptides, obtained after COVID-19 vaccination. This sequence joins TRBV5-1 and TRBJ1-4, with 8 bases identical to TRBD1. CDR3: CASSQDRELFF. The CDR3 DNA follows: TGCGCCAGCAGCCAGGACAGGGAACTGTTTTTT.